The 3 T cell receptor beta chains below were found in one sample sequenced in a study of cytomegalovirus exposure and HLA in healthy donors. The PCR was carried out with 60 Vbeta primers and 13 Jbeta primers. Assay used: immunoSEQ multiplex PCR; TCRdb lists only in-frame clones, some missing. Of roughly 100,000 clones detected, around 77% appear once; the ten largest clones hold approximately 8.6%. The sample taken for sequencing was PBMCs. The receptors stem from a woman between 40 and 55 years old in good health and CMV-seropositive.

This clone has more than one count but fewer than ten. The DNA for the CDR3 is TGTGCCAGCTGTAGGAACACTGAAGCTTTCTTT. Its protein is CASCRNTEAFF. The J gene is TRBJ1-1, the V gene TRBV28; D remains ambiguous. The CDR3 contains 11 residues. The V gene's germline CDR1 is MDHEN and CDR2 SYDVKM. The germline V and J ends were trimmed by 8 bases and 1 base, with 5 bases remaining between them. The full variable domain, with the rest looked up from reference TRBV28 and TRBJ1-1, is DVKVTQSSRYLVKRTGEKVFLECVQDMDHENMFWYRQDPGLGLRLIYFSYDVKMKEKGDIPEGYSVSREKKERFSLILESASTNQTSMYLCASCRNTEAFFGQGTRLTVV.

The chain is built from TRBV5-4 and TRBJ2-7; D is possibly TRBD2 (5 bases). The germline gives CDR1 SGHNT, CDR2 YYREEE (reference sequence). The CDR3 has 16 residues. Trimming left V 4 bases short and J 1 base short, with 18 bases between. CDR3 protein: CASSRSGPRGSYEQYF. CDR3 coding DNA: TGTGCCAGCAGCCGCTCTGGACCCCGGGGTTCCTACGAGCAGTACTTC.

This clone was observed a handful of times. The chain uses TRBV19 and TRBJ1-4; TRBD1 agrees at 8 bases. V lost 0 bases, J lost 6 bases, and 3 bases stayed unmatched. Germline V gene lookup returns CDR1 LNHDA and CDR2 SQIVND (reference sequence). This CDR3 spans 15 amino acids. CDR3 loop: CASSIDGTGDEKLFF. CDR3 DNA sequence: TGTGCCAGTAGTATAGATGGGACAGGTGATGAAAAACTGTTTTTT.